This entry is about one T cell receptor (beta chain). This sample is drawn from a study of blood T cell repertoires in COVID-19. Study information: Both acute and convalescent COVID-19 samples were obtained from the United States, Italy and Spain.

The germline CDR1 and CDR2 sequences are LGHDT and YNNKEL (reference sequence). This CDR3 is built from 12 residues. With V trimmed by 6 bases and J by 7 bases, 4 bases remained unmatched. Original processing notes: Reference gene primer amplification gave nucleated cell count estimates. The table came from immunoSEQ multiplex PCR; TCRdb's copy has only in-frame clones and leaves some out. D and trimming were read from the DNA, whereas the V and J calls and clone size are those reported in that table. This sample yields a few hundred thousand clones, of which around 92% are seen a single time; nearly 6.5% belongs to the top ten.

Sequencing input: peripheral blood. The source is a man between 18 and 29 years old who had recovered from COVID-19. The chain uses TRBV3-1 (or the pseudogene TRBV3-2) and TRBJ1-1, with TRBD1 matching 8 bases. CDR3 bases: TGTGCCAGCAGTCTCGGACAGGGTGAAGCTTTCTTT. It encodes CASSLGQGEAFF.